A selection of T cell receptor beta chains follows, all from one sample in a study of identical twins' blood T cells. Each CDR3 protein is one row after TCRdb ran MiXCR on the 5' RACE reads. Of fewer than 450,000 distinct CDR3 sequences listed, more than 25% are singletons. The sample comprised PBMCs. The receptors stem from a woman aged 18-55 years in good health. CDR3s include the opening cysteine and the closing phenylalanine or tryptophan. D genes are given only for firm matches. Clone size is not always given. Where it is, it says once, few, many or a class for expanded clones.

abundance	v_gene	d_gene	j_gene	CDR3nt	CDR3aa
-	TRBV7-2	TRBD2	TRBJ2-7	TGTGCCAGCAAAGCGGGGTTAAGCTCCTACGAGCAGTACTTC	CASKAGLSSYEQYF
-	TRBV27	TRBD1	TRBJ2-3	TGTGCCAGCAGTCAACGGACAGGAAGCACAGATACGCAGTATTTT	CASSQRTGSTDTQYF
-	TRBV20-1	-	TRBJ1-2	TGCGGTGCTAGAGATTTGGGACACCTGGTTCTTAACTATGGCTACACCTTC	CGARDLGHLVLNYGYTF
-	TRBV5-1	TRBD2	TRBJ2-3	TGCGCCAGCAGCAAAATACTAGCGGCGGGGGGCACAGATACGCAGTATTTT	CASSKILAAGGTDTQYF
many	TRBV6-2/TRBV6-3	-	TRBJ2-7	TGTGCCAGCAGTCGGGGCACCTACGAGCAGTACTTC	CASSRGTYEQYF
-	TRBV11-2	-	TRBJ1-1	TGTGCCAGCAGCCTCAGATTACCGGGTACTGAAGCTTTCTTT	CASSLRLPGTEAFF
-	TRBV7-3	-	TRBJ1-5	TGTGCCAGCAGCGCAGGGTTCAATCAGCCCCAGCATTTT	CASSAGFNQPQHF
-	TRBV6-1	-	TRBJ1-5	TGTGCCAGCAGTGAAGCGGTGACCTCTCAGCCCCGGCATTTT	CASSEAVTSQPRHF
-	TRBV5-1	TRBD1	TRBJ2-1	TGCGCCAGCAGCTTGTTGGAGGGACAGGATGGGAATGAGCAGTTCTTC	CASSLLEGQDGNEQFF
few	TRBV5-1	TRBD1	TRBJ1-1	TGCGCCAGCAGCAGCGGGACAGGCACGAACACTGAAGCTTTCTTT	CASSSGTGTNTEAFF
-	TRBV7-8	TRBD2	TRBJ2-1	TGTGCCAGCGACCTAGCGGGGGACTTGGGTGAGCAGTTCTTC	CASDLAGDLGEQFF
few	TRBV20-1	TRBD1	TRBJ1-1	TGCAGTGCAGACAGGGGGGGGACTGGCACTGAAGCTTTCTTT	CSADRGGTGTEAFF
few	TRBV20-1	TRBD2	TRBJ2-2	TGCAGTGCGAAGACTAGCGGGGCGAACACCGGGGAGCTGTTTTTT	CSAKTSGANTGELFF